The clone carrying this T cell receptor beta chain was seen a handful of times. Its antigen is undetermined. This entry belongs to a study of T cell repertoires in cytomegalovirus infection. At the level of the study: Use of recently identified HLA-C-restricted and well-studied HLA-B-restricted CMV epitopes was part of the study.

TCRdb ran MiXCR on the reads and lists one entry per CDR3 protein. Seen here are 100,000 to 150,000 distinct CDR3 sequences, about 32% observed once, and the top ten hold 58%. The V gene end was trimmed by 5 bases and the J gene end by 11 bases; junction bases not matched to a gene: 17. Germline CDR1 MGHRA, CDR2 YSYEKL. This CDR3 region has 16 residues. This sequence originates from a human donor in good health (CMV status not recorded). Some clones in this sample may be carry-over from other donors' samples. The V and J genes are TRBV4-1 and TRBJ1-1; TRBD1 matches at 10 bases. The sequencing used CD8+ T cells from cultured PBMCs, collected from culture after CMV antigen stimulation. The CDR3 sequence is CASSSTGTGADQVAFF. The CDR3 DNA reads as TGCGCCAGCAGCTCTACCGGGACAGGGGCTGATCAGGTTGCTTTCTTT.